This T cell receptor (beta chain) is drawn from a study of blood T cells in healthy people across ages. Primed by a sample-barcoded 5' primer and a J-beta primer mix, a second PCR proceeded for 7 to 11 cycles. TCRdb recomputed calls from the 5' RACE reads with MiXCR, one row per CDR3 protein. The data show some 1,800,000 distinct CDR3 sequences, roughly 43% seen once. Per the germline V gene, CDR1 is SGHRS and CDR2 is YFSETQ. The V and J ends lost 4 bases and 7 bases respectively, with 26 bases between them. The CDR3 sequence is 18 residues long. There were at least 6 micrograms of total RNA extracted from every sample.

The sequencing input was blood. The TCR comes from a human donor in good health. The genes are TRBV5-1 and TRBJ1-4, with a possible D match to TRBD1 (5 bases). This chain's CDR3 is CASSLGTLPVPRGEKLFF. CDR3 nucleotides: TGCGCCAGCAGCCTAGGGACCCTACCGGTCCCAAGGGGTGAAAAACTGTTTTTT. The variable domain in full, with the rest retrieved from reference TRBV5-1 and TRBJ1-4, is KAGVTQTPRYLIKTRGQQVTLSCSPISGHRSVSWYQQTPGQGLQFLFEYFSETQRNKGNFPGRFSGRQFSNSRSEMNVSTLELGDSALYLCASSLGTLPVPRGEKLFFGSGTQLSVL.